This TCR beta chain was obtained from a study of cytomegalovirus exposure and HLA in healthy donors. Only a few counts were recorded for this clone. PCR primers comprised 60 Vbeta and 13 Jbeta primers. Profiling relied on immunoSEQ multiplex PCR, and the TCRdb table lists in-frame clones only, not all of them. The data hold some 200,000 clones, with about 74% observed a single time. CDR3 length: 13 residues. Trimming removed 8 bases from V and 6 bases from J, with 13 bases in between. CDR1 MNHEY and CDR2 SVGAGI come from the germline V gene. This chain joins TRBV6-5 and TRBJ2-2; a possible D gene is TRBD2 (6 bases). The specimen sequenced was PBMCs. The receptor comes from a man aged 40-55 years in good health and CMV-seronegative. CDR3 sequence: CASRGDGAGELFF. As DNA, the CDR3 is TGTGCCAGCCGCGGGGACGGGGCCGGGGAGCTGTTTTTT.